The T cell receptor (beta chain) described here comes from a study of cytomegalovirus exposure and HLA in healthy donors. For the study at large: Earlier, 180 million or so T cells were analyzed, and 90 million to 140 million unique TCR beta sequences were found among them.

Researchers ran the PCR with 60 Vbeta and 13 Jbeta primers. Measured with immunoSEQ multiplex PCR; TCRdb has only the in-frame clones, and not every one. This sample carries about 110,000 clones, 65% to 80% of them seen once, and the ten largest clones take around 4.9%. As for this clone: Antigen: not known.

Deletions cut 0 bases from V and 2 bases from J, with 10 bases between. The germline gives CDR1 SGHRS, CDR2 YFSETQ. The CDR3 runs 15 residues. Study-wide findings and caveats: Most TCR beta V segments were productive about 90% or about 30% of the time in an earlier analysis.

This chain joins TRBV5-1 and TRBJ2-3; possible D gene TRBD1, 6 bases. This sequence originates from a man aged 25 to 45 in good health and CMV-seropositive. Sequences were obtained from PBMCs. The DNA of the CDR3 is TGCGCCAGCAGCTTGGTTCAGGGGAACACAGATACGCAGTATTTT. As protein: CASSLVQGNTDTQYF. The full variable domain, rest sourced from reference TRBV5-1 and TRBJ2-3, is KAGVTQTPRYLIKTRGQQVTLSCSPISGHRSVSWYQQTPGQGLQFLFEYFSETQRNKGNFPGRFSGRQFSNSRSEMNVSTLELGDSALYLCASSLVQGNTDTQYFGPGTRLTVL.